These 8 T cell receptor beta chains came from one sample sequenced in a study of OX40 agonist ivuxolimab in advanced cancers. Only in-frame clones appear in the TCRdb table, and some are missing; sequencing was by immunoSEQ multiplex PCR. The sample includes 25,000 to 30,000 clones, 75% to 85% of them seen just once. The sequences come from CD4+ or CD8+ T cells sorted from blood, collected in a trial of the OX40 agonist ivuxolimab. These receptors were collected from an adult with an advanced solid tumor such as melanoma, head and neck, liver or kidney cancer.

The chain combines TRBV27 with TRBJ2-1, with 9 bases matching TRBD1. With 8 bases clipped from V and 5 bases from J, the junction kept 4 bases outside the gene matches. The CDR3 sequence is 13 residues long. Germline values: CDR1 MNHEY, CDR2 SMNVEV (reference sequence). The CDR3, as DNA: TGTGCCAGCTGGGACAGGGTTGACAATGAGCAGTTCTTC. Translating it yields CASWDRVDNEQFF.

CDR3 in DNA: TGTGCCTGGAGTACCGGGACAGGGAACTACGAGCAGTACTTC. This gives the protein CAWSTGTGNYEQYF. The chain carries TRBV30 and TRBJ2-7; 9 bases match TRBD1. The length of the CDR3 is 14 residues. V gave up 2 bases and J gave up 3 bases; unmatched junction bases: 5. Germline lookup yields CDR1 GTSNPN and CDR2 SVGIG (reference sequence). Combining the CDR3 with reference TRBV30 and TRBJ2-7 gives the whole variable domain SQTIHQWPATLVQPVGSPLSLECTVEGTSNPNLYWYRQAAGRGLQLLFYSVGIGQISSEVPQNLSASRPQDRQFILSSKKLLLSDSGFYLCAWSTGTGNYEQYFGPGTRLTVT.

The chain recombines TRBV9 with TRBJ2-7; a weak D match, TRBD2 (6 bases). Germline-derived CDR1 and CDR2 are SGDLS and YYNGEE. This CDR3 is built from 14 residues. Trimming took off 3 bases at V and 1 base at J, with 11 bases between the two ends. The CDR3 DNA is TGTGCCAGCAGCGCAACCGGGACTTCCTACGAGCAGTACTTC. Residues: CASSATGTSYEQYF.

A single count supports this clone. The rearrangement uses TRBV9 and TRBJ2-3; TRBD2 matches 9 bases. The V gene end was trimmed by 0 bases and the J gene end by 5 bases; junction bases not matched to a gene: 4. The CDR3 runs 15 residues. The germline V gene encodes CDR1 SGDLS and CDR2 YYNGEE. The CDR3 sequence is CASSVAGTSLDTQYF. The CDR3 DNA is TGTGCCAGCAGCGTAGCGGGGACTAGCCTAGATACGCAGTATTTT.

This chain links TRBV9 with TRBJ1-2; possible D gene TRBD1, 5 bases. The germline V gene encodes CDR1 SGDLS and CDR2 YYNGEE. Deletions cut 1 base from V and 8 bases from J, with 18 bases between. This CDR3 has 15 amino acids. CDR3: CASSVSAVGVEGYTF. In DNA form, the CDR3 reads TGTGCCAGCAGCGTAAGTGCAGTGGGGGTTGAAGGCTACACCTTC.

This clone has a single count. The rearrangement links TRBV28 to TRBJ2-3; D gene unclear. Germline V gene lookup returns CDR1 MDHEN and CDR2 SYDVKM. CDR3 length: 15 amino acids. The V gene lost 2 bases and the J gene lost 1 base, with 10 bases spanning the gap. DNA for the CDR3: TGTGCCAGCAGTTTAGAACTACCTGGCACAGATACGCAGTATTTT. Translation: CASSLELPGTDTQYF.

The chain carries TRBV27 and TRBJ2-7, with 9 bases matching TRBD2. V trimming: 8 bases; J trimming: 2 bases; junction bases outside the gene matches: 7. Germline CDR1 and CDR2: MNHEY and SMNVEV (reference sequence). The CDR3 runs to 14 residues. CDR3 DNA sequence: TGTGCCAGCCAGGTGCGGGAGGGGACCTACGAGCAGTACTTC. This encodes CASQVREGTYEQYF.

The chain links TRBV6-5 to TRBJ1-3; a weak D match, TRBD1 (5 bases). The V end was cut by 8 bases, the J end by 1 base, with 9 bases between. The CDR3 extends over 13 amino acids. Germline V lookup: CDR1 MNHEY, CDR2 SVGAGI. In DNA, the CDR3 is TGTGCCAGCGGAACAGGTTCTGGAAACACCATATATTTT. It yields the protein CASGTGSGNTIYF.